This T cell receptor beta chain was sequenced for a study of T cell responses to AZD1222 COVID-19 vaccine. V shed 6 bases and J shed 3 bases, with 9 bases lying between them. This CDR3 spans 13 amino acids. Germline assignment: CDR1 LNHDA and CDR2 SQIVND (reference sequence). Produced via immunoSEQ multiplex PCR; TCRdb's table is partial and in-frame only. The table shows just under 90,000 clones, with roughly 88% occurring only once. The sequencing used peripheral blood, collected on day 0 of MenACWY control vaccination. This receptor was identified in an adult in good health. The chain links TRBV19 to TRBJ1-5; D not resolved. In DNA, the CDR3 is TGTGCCAGTAGGGCAGGCCTCAATCAGCCCCAGCATTTT. This codes for CASRAGLNQPQHF.